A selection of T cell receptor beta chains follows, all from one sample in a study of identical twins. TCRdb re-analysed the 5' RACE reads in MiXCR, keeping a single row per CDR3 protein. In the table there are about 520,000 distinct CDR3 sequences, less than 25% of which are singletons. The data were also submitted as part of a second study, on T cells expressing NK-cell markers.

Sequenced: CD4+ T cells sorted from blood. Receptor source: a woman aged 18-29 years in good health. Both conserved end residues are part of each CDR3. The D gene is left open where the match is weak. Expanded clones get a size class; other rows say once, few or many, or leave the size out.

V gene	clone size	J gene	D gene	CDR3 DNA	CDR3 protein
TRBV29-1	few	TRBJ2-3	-	TGCAGCGTTGTCCCCCGGAGAACAGATACGCAGTATTTT	CSVVPRRTDTQYF
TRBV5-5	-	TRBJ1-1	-	TGTGCCAGCAGCTTAATCGGGGGGCGCTTATCCACTGAAGCTTTCTTT	CASSLIGGRLSTEAFF
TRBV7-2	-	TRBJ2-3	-	TGTGCCAGCCGTGAGCCGGGAGATACGCAGTATTTT	CASREPGDTQYF
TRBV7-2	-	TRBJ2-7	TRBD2	TGTGCCAGCAGCTTACTCGGGAGGGCCACCTACGAGCAGTACTTC	CASSLLGRATYEQYF
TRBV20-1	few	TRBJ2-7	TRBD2	TGCAGTGCTTTTCCCGTTTTGGCGGGAGGCGAAGATACCTACGAGCAGTACTTC	CSAFPVLAGGEDTYEQYF
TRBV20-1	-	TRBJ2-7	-	TGCAGTGCCACAGTGGTCGCCTTTGGCGAGCAGTACTTC	CSATVVAFGEQYF
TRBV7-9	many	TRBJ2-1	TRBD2	TGTGCCAGCAGCTCCTACTATAGCGGGAGAACTCGATATGAGCAGTTCTTC	CASSSYYSGRTRYEQFF
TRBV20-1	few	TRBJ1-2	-	TGCAGTGCTAGAGAGACGGGGCAGAACTATGGCTACACCTTC	CSARETGQNYGYTF
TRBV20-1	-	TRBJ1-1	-	TGCAGTGCTCAAGGACCGGGGGCTTTCGGGGGGACTGAAGCTTTCTTT	CSAQGPGAFGGTEAFF
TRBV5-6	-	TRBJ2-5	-	TGTGCCAGCAGCTTTGGACGGCGGGAGACCCAGTACTTC	CASSFGRRETQYF
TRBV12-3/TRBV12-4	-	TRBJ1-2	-	TGTGCCAGCAGTCTCGGGGGTAGGGGTAACTATGGCTACACCTTC	CASSLGGRGNYGYTF
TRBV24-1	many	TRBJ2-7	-	TGTGCCACCAGTGATTTGGGCCCGAATAAGCAGTACTTC	CATSDLGPNKQYF
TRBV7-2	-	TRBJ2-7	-	TGTGCCAGCAGCTTAGTTAGGCGGGGTGCCTACGAGCAGTACTTC	CASSLVRRGAYEQYF
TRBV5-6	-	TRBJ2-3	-	TGTGCCAGCAGCTTTACGGCGGCAGATACGCAGTATTTT	CASSFTAADTQYF
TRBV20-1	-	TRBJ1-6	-	TGCAGTGCCCAAGGGCAGGGGAATAATTCACCCCTCCACTTT	CSAQGQGNNSPLHF
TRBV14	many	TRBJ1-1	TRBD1	TGTGCCAGCAGCCACCGGGACAGGGGGCCATTGAACACTGAAGCTTTCTTT	CASSHRDRGPLNTEAFF
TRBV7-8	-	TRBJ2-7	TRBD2	TGTGCCAGGGGGACTAGCGGTAGCTCCTACGAGCAGTACTTC	CARGTSGSSYEQYF
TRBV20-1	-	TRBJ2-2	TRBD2	TGCAGTGCTAGTGGTCTAGCGGGAGACGGGGAGCTGTTTTTT	CSASGLAGDGELFF
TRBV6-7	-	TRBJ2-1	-	TGTGCCAGCACGCGGGCCAGCTCCTACAATGAGCAGTTCTTC	CASTRASSYNEQFF
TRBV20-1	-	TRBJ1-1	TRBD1	TGCAGTGCGACAGGTGACAGGGTATTGACTGAAGCTTTCTTT	CSATGDRVLTEAFF
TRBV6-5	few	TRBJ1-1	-	TGTGCCACCTCATTGTGGGGAAAAGCTTTCTTT	CATSLWGKAFF
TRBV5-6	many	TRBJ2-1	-	TGTGCCAGCAGCCTGGATACTCGCGATGAGCAGTTCTTC	CASSLDTRDEQFF
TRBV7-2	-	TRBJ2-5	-	TGTGCCAGCAGCTTAATGCTTAGGGAGACCCAGTACTTC	CASSLMLRETQYF
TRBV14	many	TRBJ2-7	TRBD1	TGTGCCAGCAGCTGGCCGGGACAGGGTAAATACGAGCAGTACTTC	CASSWPGQGKYEQYF
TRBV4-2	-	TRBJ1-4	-	TGTGCCAGCAGCCAAGATTTCCCAACTAATGAAAAACTGTTTTTT	CASSQDFPTNEKLFF
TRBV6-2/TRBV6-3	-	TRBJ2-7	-	TGTGCCAGCAGTTACTCTATCGCGCCTTACTCCTACGAGCAGTACTTC	CASSYSIAPYSYEQYF
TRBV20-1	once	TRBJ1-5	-	TGCAGTGCTAGAGAGGGGGTGGAACAGCCCCAGCATTTT	CSAREGVEQPQHF
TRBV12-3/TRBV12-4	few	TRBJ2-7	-	TGTGCCAGCAGTTTAAGGCCCAATCGGGCCAGCCACTACGAGCAGTACTTC	CASSLRPNRASHYEQYF
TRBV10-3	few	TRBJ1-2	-	TGTGCCATCCGCGGCAGCCAACCAAATGGCTACACCTTC	CAIRGSQPNGYTF